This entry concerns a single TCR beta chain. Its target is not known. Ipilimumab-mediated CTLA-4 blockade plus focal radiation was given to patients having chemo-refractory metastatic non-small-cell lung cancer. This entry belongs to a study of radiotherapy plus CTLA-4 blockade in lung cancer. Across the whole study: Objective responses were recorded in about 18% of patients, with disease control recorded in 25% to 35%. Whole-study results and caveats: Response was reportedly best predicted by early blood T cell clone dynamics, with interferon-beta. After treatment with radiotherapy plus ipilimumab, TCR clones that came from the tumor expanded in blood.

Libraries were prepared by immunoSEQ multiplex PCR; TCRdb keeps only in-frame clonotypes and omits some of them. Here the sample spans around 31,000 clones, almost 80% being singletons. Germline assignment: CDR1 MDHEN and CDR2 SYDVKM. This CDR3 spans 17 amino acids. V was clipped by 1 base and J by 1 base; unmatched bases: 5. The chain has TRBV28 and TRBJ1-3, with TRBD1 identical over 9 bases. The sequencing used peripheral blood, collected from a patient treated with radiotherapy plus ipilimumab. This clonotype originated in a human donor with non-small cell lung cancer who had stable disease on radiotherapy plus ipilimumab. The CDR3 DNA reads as TGTGCCAGCAGTTTATTGGGTGGGACAGGGTCTGGAAACACCATATATTTT. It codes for CASSLLGGTGSGNTIYF. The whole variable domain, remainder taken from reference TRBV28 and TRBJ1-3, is DVKVTQSSRYLVKRTGEKVFLECVQDMDHENMFWYRQDPGLGLRLIYFSYDVKMKEKGDIPEGYSVSREKKERFSLILESASTNQTSMYLCASSLLGGTGSGNTIYFGEGSWLTVV.